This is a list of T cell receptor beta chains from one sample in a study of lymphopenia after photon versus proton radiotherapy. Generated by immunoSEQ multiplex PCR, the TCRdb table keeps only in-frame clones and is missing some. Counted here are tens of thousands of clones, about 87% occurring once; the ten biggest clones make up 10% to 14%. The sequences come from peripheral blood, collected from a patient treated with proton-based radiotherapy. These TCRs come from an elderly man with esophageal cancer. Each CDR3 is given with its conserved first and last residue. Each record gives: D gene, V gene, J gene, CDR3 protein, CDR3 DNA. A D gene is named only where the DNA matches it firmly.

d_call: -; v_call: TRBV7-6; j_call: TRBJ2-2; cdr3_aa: CASSLEISHFANTGELFF; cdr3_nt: TGTGCCAGCAGCTTAGAAATCAGCCATTTTGCGAACACCGGGGAGCTGTTTTTT
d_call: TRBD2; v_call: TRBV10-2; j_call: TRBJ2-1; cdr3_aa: CASSESRLAGYNEQFF; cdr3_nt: TGCGCCAGCAGTGAGTCTCGACTAGCGGGGTACAATGAGCAGTTCTTC
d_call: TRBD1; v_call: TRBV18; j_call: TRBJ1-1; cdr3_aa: CASSPRNGQAIEAFF; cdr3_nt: TGTGCCAGCTCACCCCGAAATGGACAGGCAATTGAAGCTTTCTTT
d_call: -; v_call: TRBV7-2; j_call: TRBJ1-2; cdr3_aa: CASSANDWSGYTF; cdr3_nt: TGTGCCAGCAGCGCAAACGATTGGTCGGGCTACACCTTC
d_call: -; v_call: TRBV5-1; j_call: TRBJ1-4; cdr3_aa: CASSLAGLGEKLFF; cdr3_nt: TGCGCCAGCAGCTTGGCCGGGTTAGGGGAAAAACTGTTTTTT
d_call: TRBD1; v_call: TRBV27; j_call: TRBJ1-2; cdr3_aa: CASSFGQGGYGYTF; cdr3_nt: TGTGCCAGCAGTTTTGGGCAGGGGGGTTATGGCTACACCTTC
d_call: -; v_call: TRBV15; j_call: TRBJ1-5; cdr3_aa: CATLGEQGFGSQPQHF; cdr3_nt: TGTGCCACCTTGGGAGAACAGGGTTTTGGATCTCAGCCCCAGCATTTT
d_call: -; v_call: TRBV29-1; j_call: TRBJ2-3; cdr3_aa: CSVRGSLGGDTQYF; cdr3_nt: TGCAGCGTGCGTGGCTCTCTAGGGGGAGATACGCAGTATTTT
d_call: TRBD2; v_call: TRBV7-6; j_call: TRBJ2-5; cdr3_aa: CASSGQGLAGGGETQYF; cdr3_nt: TGTGCCAGCAGCGGCCAGGGACTAGCGGGGGGAGGGGAGACCCAGTACTTC
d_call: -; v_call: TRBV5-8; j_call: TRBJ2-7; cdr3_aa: CASSLPGRGAYEQYF; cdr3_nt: TGTGCCAGCAGCTTACCGGGACGGGGAGCCTACGAGCAGTACTTC
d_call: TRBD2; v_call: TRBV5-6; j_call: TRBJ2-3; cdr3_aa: CASSLIAGSTDTQYF; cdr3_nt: TGTGCCAGCAGCTTGATAGCGGGGAGCACAGATACGCAGTATTTT
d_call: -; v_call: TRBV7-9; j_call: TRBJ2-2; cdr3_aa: CASSPRRLGTGELFF; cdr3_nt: TGTGCCAGCAGCCCTAGGAGACTTGGCACCGGGGAGCTGTTTTTT
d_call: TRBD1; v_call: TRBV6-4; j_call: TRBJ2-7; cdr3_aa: CASSDWDRSLSYEQYF; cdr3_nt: TGTGCCAGCAGTGATTGGGACAGGAGCCTCTCCTACGAGCAGTACTTC
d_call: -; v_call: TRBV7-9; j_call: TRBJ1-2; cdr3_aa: CAITQGYYGYTF; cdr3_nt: TGTGCCATTACACAGGGTTACTATGGCTACACCTTC
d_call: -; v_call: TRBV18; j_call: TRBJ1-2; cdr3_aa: CASSIGFWQSEGYTF; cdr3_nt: TGTGCCAGCTCAATCGGCTTTTGGCAGTCTGAAGGCTACACCTTC
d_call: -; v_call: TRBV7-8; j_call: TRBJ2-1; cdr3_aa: CASSSTRSSYNEQFF; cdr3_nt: TGTGCCAGCAGCTCAACCCGGAGCTCCTACAATGAGCAGTTCTTC
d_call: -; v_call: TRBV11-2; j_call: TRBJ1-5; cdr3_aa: CASSLEGDQPQHF; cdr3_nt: TGTGCCAGCAGCCTAGAGGGGGACCAGCCCCAGCATTTT
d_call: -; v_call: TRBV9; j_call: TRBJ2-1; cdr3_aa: CASSVGRNEQFF; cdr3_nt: TGTGCCAGCAGCGTGGGCAGGAATGAGCAGTTCTTC
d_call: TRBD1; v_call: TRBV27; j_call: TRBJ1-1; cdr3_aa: CASRKTGGGGTEAFF; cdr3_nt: TGTGCCAGCAGGAAAACAGGGGGGGGCGGCACTGAAGCTTTCTTT
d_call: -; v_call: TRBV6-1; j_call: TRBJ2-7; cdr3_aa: CASNDRGGNYEQYF; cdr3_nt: TGTGCCAGCAACGACCGCGGAGGGAACTACGAGCAGTACTTC